Each of the 24 T cell receptor beta chains below was sequenced from the same sample in a study of early T cells in non-severe SARS-CoV-2 infection. Via MiXCR, TCRdb re-called the 5' RACE reads, giving one row per CDR3 protein. The data hold approximately 70,000 distinct CDR3 sequences, with 3.5% to 6% observed a single time. The source material was whole blood, sampled at baseline. All receptors derive from an adult who was a healthcare worker with PCR-confirmed SARS-CoV-2 infection or an uninfected control (not recorded which). The donor label of this sample is uncertain.

This clonotype showed up many times. The chain combines TRBV29-1 with TRBJ2-6; a possible D gene is TRBD1 (6 bases). Germline V lookup: CDR1 SQVTM, CDR2 ANQGSEA. V was cut by 5 bases and J by 4 bases, with 9 bases left in between. The CDR3 contains 13 residues. Written as DNA, the CDR3 is TGCAGCGTTAGGGGGTCCGGGGCCAACGTCCTGACTTTC. Translated: CSVRGSGANVLTF.

This clonotype has a handful of counts. This chain uses TRBV6-2 or TRBV6-3 with TRBJ2-1, with D unresolved. There are 14 residues in the CDR3. The ends were cut back, 6 bases at V and 1 base at J, with 10 bases in the middle. Germline assignment: CDR1 MNHEY and CDR2 SVGEGT. The CDR3 DNA reads as TGTGCCAGCAGGATGATGAGGTCCTACAATGAGCAGTTCTTC. As protein: CASRMMRSYNEQFF.

The rearrangement uses TRBV11-3 and TRBJ2-5, with a possible D match to TRBD1 (6 bases). Germline V gene data show CDR1 as SGHNT and CDR2 as YENEEA. This CDR3 region has 12 residues. Trimming took 2 bases from V and 5 from J, leaving 6 bases between them. This chain's CDR3 is CASSLRGETQYF. Written as DNA, the CDR3 is TGTGCCAGCAGCTTAAGGGGGGAGACCCAGTACTTC. Full variable domain (rest looked up from reference TRBV11-3 and TRBJ2-5): EAGVVQSPRYKIIEKKQPVAFWCNPISGHNTLYWYLQNLGQGPELLIRYENEEAVDDSQLPKDRFSAERLKGVDSTLKIQPAELGDSAVYLCASSLRGETQYFGPGTRLLVL.

There are many counts of this clonotype. The V gene is TRBV5-1, the J gene TRBJ1-6; D not resolved. This CDR3 is 13 amino acids long. Trimming pared 2 bases from V and 8 bases from J, leaving 8 bases between. Germline CDR1 SGHRS, CDR2 YFSETQ. The CDR3 DNA is TGCGCCAGCAGCTTAAGTGACGATTCACCCCTCCACTTT. Its translation is CASSLSDDSPLHF.

This clonotype was recorded many times. The chain links TRBV7-6 to TRBJ2-1, with D perhaps matching TRBD1 (5 bases). CDR1 and CDR2 (germline): SGHVS, FNYEAQ. The ends were cut back, 0 bases at V and 7 bases at J, with 22 bases in the middle. The CDR3 consists of 18 residues. The CDR3: CASSLALRGRIVRNEQFF. The CDR3 DNA reads as TGTGCCAGCAGCTTAGCGTTAAGGGGCAGGATCGTAAGAAATGAGCAGTTCTTC.

This clonotype was found a few times. V is TRBV20-1 and J is TRBJ1-2, with a weak D call TRBD1 (5 bases). Germline CDR1 reads DFQATT; CDR2 reads SNEGSKA (reference sequence). The CDR3 consists of 15 residues. V was pared by 3 bases and J by 0 bases, with 14 bases between. CDR3 residues: CSASPRGFPNYGYTF. The CDR3, as DNA: TGCAGTGCTAGCCCCCGGGGGTTCCCTAACTATGGCTACACCTTC.

This clonotype came up many times. V gene TRBV7-2 combines with J gene TRBJ1-1; D is ambiguous. The CDR3 runs to 15 residues. CDR1 and CDR2 (germline): SGHTA, FQGNSA. Between the trimmed V and J ends, which lost 0 bases and 2 bases, there was a span of 10 bases. The DNA for the CDR3 is TGTGCCAGCAGCTTAGCCTCTGATAGCAACACTGAAGCTTTCTTT. Its translation: CASSLASDSNTEAFF.

This clonotype came up a few times. The V call is TRBV19, the J call TRBJ1-2; D is unclear. Germline values: CDR1 LNHDA, CDR2 SQIVND (reference sequence). Trimming took off 3 bases at V and 5 bases at J, with 16 bases between the two ends. The CDR3 runs 15 residues. The CDR3 DNA is TGTGCCAGTAGTATGTCATTCACGGAGGCATATGGCTACACCTTC. This encodes CASSMSFTEAYGYTF.

The V and J genes are TRBV6-5 and TRBJ2-3; weak D call: TRBD1 (6 bases). CDR3 length: 13 amino acids. The V gene's germline CDR1 is MNHEY and CDR2 SVGAGI. V was clipped by 6 bases and J by 6 bases, with 13 bases between them. The CDR3 nucleotides read TGTGCCAGCAGCGCACAGGGTATGGATACGCAGTATTTT. It encodes CASSAQGMDTQYF.

This clonotype was recorded at least ten times. The V and J genes are TRBV5-5 and TRBJ1-2; D is unresolved. The V end lost 3 bases, the J end lost 2 bases, and 11 bases lay between the germline ends. The CDR3 extends over 14 amino acids. Germline values: CDR1 SGHKS, CDR2 YYEKEE (reference sequence). Written as DNA, the CDR3 is TGTGCCAGCAGCTCCCCCCGCTTGAACTATGGCTACACCTTC. Its translation is CASSSPRLNYGYTF. Combining the CDR3 with reference TRBV5-5 and TRBJ1-2 gives the whole variable domain DAGVTQSPTHLIKTRGQQVTLRCSPISGHKSVSWYQQVLGQGPQFIFQYYEKEERGRGNFPDRFSARQFPNYSSELNVNALLLGDSALYLCASSSPRLNYGYTFGSGTRLTVV.

The chain joins TRBV12-3 or TRBV12-4 to TRBJ2-7, with D possibly matching TRBD1 (5 bases). The CDR3 covers 15 residues. The V end was cut by 2 bases, the J end by 0 bases, with 11 bases between. The CDR3 nucleotides are TGTGCCAGCAGTTTAAGAGTACAGGTCTCCTACGAGCAGTACTTC. This translates into CASSLRVQVSYEQYF.

This clonotype has more than one count but fewer than ten. V is TRBV7-9 and J is TRBJ1-1; D call uncertain. Germline values: CDR1 SEHNR, CDR2 FQNEAQ (reference sequence). Between the trimmed V and J ends, which lost 1 base and 7 bases, there was a span of 10 bases. The CDR3 totals 13 residues. This chain's CDR3 is CASSLEEANEAFF. DNA for the CDR3: TGTGCCAGCAGCTTAGAGGAGGCTAATGAAGCTTTCTTT.

This clonotype was observed a single time. The gene calls are TRBV10-1 and TRBJ1-2, with TRBD1 identical over 8 bases. This CDR3 contains 14 residues. Germline values: CDR1 WNHNN, CDR2 SYGVQD (reference sequence). V lost 4 bases to trimming and J lost 2 bases; unmatched junction nucleotides: 3. CDR3 sequence reads: CASSADRGNYGYTF. Written as DNA, the CDR3 is TGCGCCAGCAGTGCCGACAGGGGCAACTATGGCTACACCTTC.

This chain joins TRBV28 and TRBJ2-1, with D perhaps TRBD2 (5 bases). There are 11 residues in the CDR3. V gave up 5 bases and J gave up 12 bases, with 11 bases separating them. Germline loops: CDR1 MDHEN, CDR2 SYDVKM. This CDR3 reads CASSQTRGQFF. CDR3 DNA: TGTGCCAGCAGTCAAACCCGGGGGCAGTTCTTC.

V usage is TRBV28 and J usage is TRBJ2-1, with 14 bases fitting TRBD2. This CDR3 has 17 residues. J gave up 10 bases and V 5 bases, and 13 bases lay outside the gene matches. Germline values: CDR1 MDHEN, CDR2 SYDVKM. Written as DNA, the CDR3 is TGTGCCAGCAGTCCGAGGGCAGGACTAGCGGGGGGAATAGAGCAGTTCTTC. Its translation: CASSPRAGLAGGIEQFF. The entire variable domain, with the rest obtained from reference TRBV28 and TRBJ2-1, is as follows: DVKVTQSSRYLVKRTGEKVFLECVQDMDHENMFWYRQDPGLGLRLIYFSYDVKMKEKGDIPEGYSVSREKKERFSLILESASTNQTSMYLCASSPRAGLAGGIEQFFGPGTRLTVL.

This clonotype occurred many times. The chain employs TRBV7-6 and TRBJ2-1; D possibly corresponds to TRBD1 (6 bases). V gave up 4 bases and J gave up 5 bases, with 21 bases separating them. The CDR3 loop spans 17 amino acids. Germline CDR1 is SGHVS and CDR2 is FNYEAQ. The CDR3 nucleotides are TGTGCCAGCAGCTCCCGATCAGGGGCCTCACCTAACAATGAGCAGTTCTTC. The encoded protein is CASSSRSGASPNNEQFF.

The rearrangement uses TRBV19 and TRBJ1-5, with TRBD1 matching over 10 bases. Looked up from germline, CDR1 is LNHDA and CDR2 is SQIVND (reference sequence). The CDR3 totals 17 residues. V lost 4 bases, J lost 5 bases, and 11 bases stayed unmatched. The CDR3 DNA sequence: TGTGCCAGTAGTAGAAGAGAACCGGGACAGGGGCATCAGCCCCAGCATTTT. Encoded protein: CASSRREPGQGHQPQHF. The complete variable domain, with remaining parts taken from reference TRBV19 and TRBJ1-5, reads DGGITQSPKYLFRKEGQNVTLSCEQNLNHDAMYWYRQDPGQGLRLIYYSQIVNDFQKGDIAEGYSVSREKKESFPLTVTSAQKNPTAFYLCASSRREPGQGHQPQHFGDGTRLSIL.

The genes are TRBV27 and TRBJ2-1; 10 bases are a match to TRBD2. Germline-derived CDR1 and CDR2 are MNHEY and SMNVEV (reference sequence). Germline trimming cut 7 bases from V and 0 bases from J; bases unmatched to any gene: 15. This CDR3 is 19 amino acids long. The CDR3 spells CASTRRASGGQGSYNEQFF. CDR3 coding DNA: TGTGCCAGCACCCGAAGGGCTAGCGGGGGCCAAGGCTCCTACAATGAGCAGTTCTTC.

The chain has TRBV5-8 and TRBJ1-4, with TRBD1 matching 7 bases. The germline V gene has CDR1 SGHTS and CDR2 YDEGEE. This CDR3 region has 18 residues. V gave up 4 bases and J gave up 2 bases; unmatched junction bases: 14. This chain's CDR3 is CASSDRQGRSGTNEKLFF. In DNA, the CDR3 is TGTGCCAGCAGCGATCGACAGGGACGGAGTGGTACTAATGAAAAACTGTTTTTT.

This clonotype was detected ten times or more. V gene TRBV7-2 combines with J gene TRBJ1-1; D not certain. The germline V gene has CDR1 SGHTA and CDR2 FQGNSA. CDR3 size: 15 residues. V shed 4 bases and J shed 1 base, with 13 bases lying between them. Here the CDR3 reads CASSSLRGANTEAFF. The CDR3 DNA follows: TGTGCCAGCAGCTCACTGAGAGGTGCGAACACTGAAGCTTTCTTT.

In this sample, this clonotype turned up many times. The chain couples TRBV5-6 to TRBJ2-1, with 7 bases lining up with TRBD1. Germline-derived CDR1 and CDR2 are SGHDT and YYEEEE. This CDR3 comprises 13 residues. With V trimmed by 4 bases and J by 5 bases, 3 bases remained unmatched. The CDR3 DNA reads TGTGCCAGCAGCAGGGGACAGAACAATGAGCAGTTCTTC. This encodes CASSRGQNNEQFF.

This clonotype came up a few times. This CDR3 is CATSEAGRINTGELFF. CDR3 DNA: TGTGCCACCAGTGAGGCGGGGAGAATTAACACCGGGGAGCTGTTTTTT. The rearrangement joins TRBV24-1 to TRBJ2-2, with D possibly matching TRBD2 (6 bases). Trimming left V 4 bases short and J 2 bases short, with 13 bases between. The CDR3 spans 16 residues. Germline V gene lookup returns CDR1 KGHDR and CDR2 SFDVKD.

This chain connects TRBV5-4 to TRBJ2-2, with a tentative D call TRBD1 (5 bases). Germline-derived CDR1 and CDR2 are SGHNT and YYREEE (reference sequence). CDR3 length equals 16 residues. Between the trimmed V and J ends, which lost 4 bases and 4 bases, there was a span of 17 bases. DNA of the CDR3: TGTGCCAGCAGCGCCTTATTTAAGGGGCCCACCGGGGAGCTGTTTTTT. Translation gives CASSALFKGPTGELFF.

The chain employs TRBV7-2 and TRBJ2-7; 9 nucleotides align to TRBD1. There are 14 residues in the CDR3. Germline V gene data show CDR1 as SGHTA and CDR2 as FQGNSA. V dropped 0 bases and J dropped 5; count of bases not matched to a gene: 2. The CDR3 here is CASSLAQGAHEQYF. DNA for the CDR3: TGTGCCAGCAGCTTAGCACAGGGGGCACACGAGCAGTACTTC.